The 10 T cell receptor beta chains presented below share a single source sample, sequenced in a study of metastatic and nonmetastatic thyroid tumors. Each patient went into thyroid surgery without having received any treatment. TCRdb reanalyzed the PCR reads via MiXCR. The sample shows about 30,000 clones, more than 10% of them seen only once. Sequenced sample: blood. Receptors originate from a female donor with papillary thyroid cancer or a benign thyroid nodule (not recorded which). Some clones in this sample may be carry-over from other donors' samples.

This clone was seen at least ten times. The chain recombines TRBV19 with TRBJ2-3, with a tentative D call TRBD1 (5 bases). CDR1 is LNHDA, CDR2 SQIVND, per germline (reference sequence). The ends were cut back, 5 bases at V and 4 bases at J, with 19 bases in the middle. The CDR3 sequence is 16 residues long. The CDR3 sequence is CASSVSLVGAPDTQYF. CDR3 DNA: TGTGCCAGTAGTGTTAGTCTAGTTGGGGCTCCAGATACGCAGTATTTT.

This clone was recorded at least ten times. The rearrangement joins TRBV28 to TRBJ2-7; TRBD2 agrees at 7 bases. Unmatched junction bases numbered 6, after V lost 3 bases and J lost 10 bases. Looked up from germline, CDR1 is MDHEN and CDR2 is SYDVKM. The CDR3 is made up of 12 amino acids. CDR3 coding DNA: TGTGCCAGCAGTTTGACCCGGGACTATCAGTACTTC. Translated: CASSLTRDYQYF.

This clone was counted many times. J is TRBJ2-7 and V is TRBV20-1; 10 bases map to TRBD2. The V and J ends lost 5 bases and 7 bases, in that order; junction bases with no gene match: 11. Germline CDR1 reads DFQATT; CDR2 reads SNEGSKA (reference sequence). CDR3 length equals 14 residues. The chain's CDR3 is CSAGSTSGIGEQYF. CDR3 in DNA: TGCAGTGCTGGAAGTACTAGCGGGATCGGTGAGCAGTACTTC.

This clone was observed at least ten times. The chain employs TRBV7-3 and TRBJ2-3; D remains ambiguous. Between the trimmed V and J ends, which lost 5 bases and 5 bases, there was a span of 8 bases. The germline V gene has CDR1 SGHTA and CDR2 FQGTGA. The CDR3 totals 12 residues. CDR3 in amino acids: CASSLMGDTQYF. The CDR3, as DNA: TGTGCCAGCAGCCTTATGGGAGATACGCAGTATTTT. The whole variable domain, remainder taken from reference TRBV7-3 and TRBJ2-3, is GAGVSQTPSNKVTEKGKYVELRCDPISGHTALYWYRQSLGQGPEFLIYFQGTGAADDSGLPNDRFFAVRPEGSVSTLKIQRTERGDSAVYLCASSLMGDTQYFGPGTRLTVL.

This clone was seen a handful of times. This clone may be a read error of a much larger clone one base away. This CDR3 is also generated by other DNA sequences in the sample. The rearrangement joins TRBV20-1 to TRBJ1-1; TRBD1 matches at 8 bases. Germline CDR1 DFQATT, CDR2 SNEGSKA (reference sequence). With 3 bases clipped from V and 11 bases from J, the junction kept 14 bases outside the gene matches. The CDR3 length is 14 residues. This CDR3 reads CSASMRQGFGEAFF. The CDR3 nucleotides are TGCAGTGCTAGTATGAGACAGGGGTTTGGTGAGGCTTTCTTT.

This clone was counted ten times or more. This sequence joins TRBV27 and TRBJ2-1, with 7 positions matching TRBD1. Losses at the gene ends were 8 bases for V and 3 bases for J; bases not matched to a gene: 10. The CDR3 is made up of 15 amino acids. Germline lookup yields CDR1 MNHEY and CDR2 SMNVEV (reference sequence). CDR3 region: CASFLKGANYNEQFF. CDR3 DNA sequence: TGTGCCAGCTTTCTGAAGGGGGCGAACTACAATGAGCAGTTCTTC.

In this sample, this clone turned up many times. This chain uses TRBV30 with TRBJ2-7, with a tentative D call TRBD1 (5 bases). The V end lost 1 base, the J end lost 3 bases, and 7 bases lay between the germline ends. CDR3 size: 12 residues. Per the germline V gene, CDR1 is GTSNPN and CDR2 is SVGIG (reference sequence). The CDR3 region has the DNA TGTGCCTGGAGTGAAGACAGCTACGAGCAGTACTTC. It specifies CAWSEDSYEQYF.

This clone was found many times. The rearrangement links TRBV24-1 to TRBJ2-1; D could derive from TRBD1 or TRBD2 (5 bases each). The germline V gene has CDR1 KGHDR and CDR2 SFDVKD. The CDR3 is 14 amino acids. Trimming left V 3 bases short and J 8 bases short, with 13 bases between. CDR3 nucleotide sequence: TGTGCCACCAGTGATACTGGGGGTTGGGATGAGCAGTTCTTC. Amino acids: CATSDTGGWDEQFF.

Worth noting for this clone: This may arise from a read error, as a much more abundant clone is one base away. The chain has TRBV7-6 and TRBJ2-7, with D hard to call. CDR1 SGHVS and CDR2 FNYEAQ come from the germline V gene. This CDR3 is 14 amino acids long. The ends were cut back, 4 bases at V and 0 bases at J, with 10 bases in the middle. The CDR3 sequence is CASSSTATSYEQYF. The CDR3 DNA follows: TGTGCCAGCAGCTCGACTGCCACCTCCTACGAGCAGTACTTC.

The sample holds many counts of this clone. The rearrangement uses TRBV29-1 and TRBJ2-7; no clear D gene. The V gene's germline CDR1 is SQVTM and CDR2 ANQGSEA. The V gene lost 0 bases and the J gene lost 2 bases, with 14 bases spanning the gap. The CDR3 is 15 residues long. The CDR3 DNA is TGCAGCGTTGAAGAAATAGGGCGAACCCCCTACGAGCAGTACTTC. As protein: CSVEEIGRTPYEQYF.